This T cell receptor beta chain emerged from a study of blood T cell repertoires in COVID-19. Study information: COVID-19 samples collected from the United States, Italy and Spain covered acute and convalescent phases.

Only a few counts were recorded for this clone. This table comes from immunoSEQ multiplex PCR, and its TCRdb copy is limited to in-frame clones, with some not included. The sample lists under 40,000 clones; 85% to 90% were seen once. The ends were cut back, 5 bases at V and 4 bases at J, with 14 bases in the middle. The length of the CDR3 is 14 residues. Germline V gene data show CDR1 as SGHVS and CDR2 as FQNEAQ. Sequencing used peripheral blood. This sequence originates from a man between 50 and 59 years old with active or convalescent COVID-19. The chain links TRBV7-8 to TRBJ1-2; no firm D call. This CDR3 is CASSPDGNTYGYTF. The CDR3 region has the DNA TGTGCCAGCAGCCCGGACGGGAATACCTATGGCTACACCTTC. The variable domain in full, with the rest retrieved from reference TRBV7-8 and TRBJ1-2, is GAGVSQSPRYKVAKRGQDVALRCDPISGHVSLFWYQQALGQGPEFLTYFQNEAQLDKSGLPSDRFFAERPEGSVSTLKIQRTQQEDSAVYLCASSPDGNTYGYTFGSGTRLTVV.